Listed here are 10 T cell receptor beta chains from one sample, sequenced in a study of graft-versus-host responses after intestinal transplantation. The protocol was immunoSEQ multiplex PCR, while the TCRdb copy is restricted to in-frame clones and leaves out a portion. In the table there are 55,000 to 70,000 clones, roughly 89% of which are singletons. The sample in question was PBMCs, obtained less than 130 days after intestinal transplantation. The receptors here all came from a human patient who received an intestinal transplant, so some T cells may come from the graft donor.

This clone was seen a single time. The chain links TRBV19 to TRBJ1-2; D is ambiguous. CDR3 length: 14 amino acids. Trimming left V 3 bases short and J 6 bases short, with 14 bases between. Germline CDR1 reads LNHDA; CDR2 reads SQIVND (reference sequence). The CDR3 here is CASSIFRTAHGYTF. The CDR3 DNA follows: TGTGCCAGTAGTATCTTTCGGACTGCCCATGGCTACACCTTC.

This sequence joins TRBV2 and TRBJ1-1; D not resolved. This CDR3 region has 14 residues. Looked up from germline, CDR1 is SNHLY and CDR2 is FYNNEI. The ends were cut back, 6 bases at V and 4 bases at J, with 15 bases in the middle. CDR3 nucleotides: TGTGCCAGCAGGACTCATCCTGTGGTCACTGAAGCTTTCTTT. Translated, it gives CASRTHPVVTEAFF.

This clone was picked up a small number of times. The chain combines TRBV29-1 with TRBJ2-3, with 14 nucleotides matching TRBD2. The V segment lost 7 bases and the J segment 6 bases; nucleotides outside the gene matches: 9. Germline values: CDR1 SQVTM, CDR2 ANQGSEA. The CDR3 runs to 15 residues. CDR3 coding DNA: TGCAGCGCCGCGAGGACTAGCGGGAGGAGGGATACGCAGTATTTT. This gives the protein CSAARTSGRRDTQYF.

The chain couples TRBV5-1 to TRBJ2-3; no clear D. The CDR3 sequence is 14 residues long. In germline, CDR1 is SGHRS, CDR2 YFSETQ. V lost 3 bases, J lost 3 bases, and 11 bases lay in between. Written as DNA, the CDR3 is TGCGCCAGCAGCTCCCCTGGGTCGACAGATACGCAGTATTTT. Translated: CASSSPGSTDTQYF.

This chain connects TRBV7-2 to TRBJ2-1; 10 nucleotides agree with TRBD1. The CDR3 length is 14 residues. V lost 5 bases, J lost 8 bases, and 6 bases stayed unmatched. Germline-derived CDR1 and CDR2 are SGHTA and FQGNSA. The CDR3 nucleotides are TGTGCCAGCAGCGCCAGGACAGGGGGTGATGAGCAGTTCTTC. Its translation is CASSARTGGDEQFF.

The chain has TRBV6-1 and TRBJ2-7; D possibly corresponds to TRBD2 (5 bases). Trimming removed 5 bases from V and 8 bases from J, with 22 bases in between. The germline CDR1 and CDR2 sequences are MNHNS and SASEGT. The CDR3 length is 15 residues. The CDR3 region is CASSNQDVGGLKQYF. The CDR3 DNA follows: TGTGCCAGCAGTAACCAAGATGTAGGAGGTCTCAAGCAGTACTTC.

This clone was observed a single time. The CDR3 sequence is CASSFEDGVEETQYF. CDR3 sequence (DNA): TGTGCCAGCAGTTTTGAGGACGGGGTAGAGGAGACCCAGTACTTC. The chain joins TRBV28 to TRBJ2-5, with D perhaps TRBD2 (5 bases). With 3 bases removed from V and 5 bases from J, the gap between germline ends came to 16 bases. Germline CDR1 is MDHEN and CDR2 is SYDVKM. The CDR3 sequence is 15 residues long.

The CDR3 reads CASSQHSTEMNTEAFF. In DNA form, the CDR3 reads TGTGCCAGCAGCCAGCACTCGACAGAAATGAACACTGAAGCTTTCTTT. The chain recombines TRBV7-9 with TRBJ1-1; D is possibly TRBD1 (5 bases). CDR1 is SEHNR and CDR2 is FQNEAQ in the germline V gene (reference sequence). The CDR3 extends over 16 amino acids. Trimming removed 5 bases from V and 0 bases from J, with 16 bases in between.

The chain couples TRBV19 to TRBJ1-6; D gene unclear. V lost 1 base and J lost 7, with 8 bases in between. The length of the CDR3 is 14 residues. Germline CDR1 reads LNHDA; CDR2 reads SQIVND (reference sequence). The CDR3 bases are TGTGCCAGTAGTATAGGAGCAGTCAATTCACCCCTCCACTTT. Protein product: CASSIGAVNSPLHF.

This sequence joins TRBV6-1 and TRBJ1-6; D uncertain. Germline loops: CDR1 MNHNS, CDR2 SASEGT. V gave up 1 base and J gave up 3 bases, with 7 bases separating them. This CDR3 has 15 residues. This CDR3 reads CASSEGSSYNSPLHF. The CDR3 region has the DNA TGTGCCAGCAGTGAAGGTTCAAGCTATAATTCACCCCTCCACTTT.